Shown below are 31 T cell receptor beta chains from a single sample sequenced in a study of blood T cells in healthy people across ages. Alongside a J-beta primer mix, a sample-barcoded 5' primer served in a second PCR lasting 7 to 11 cycles. In TCRdb, the 5' RACE reads were re-called with MiXCR into one record per CDR3 protein. The table records about 680,000 distinct CDR3 sequences, more than 40% of them present only once. The sequencing sample was made of blood. The receptor set was obtained from a woman aged 55-70 years in good health.

The chain links TRBV14 to TRBJ2-7; D remains ambiguous. The CDR3 runs 12 residues. Germline values: CDR1 SGHDN, CDR2 FVKESK. Trimming cost V 3 bases and J 4 bases, with 7 bases left between them. This CDR3 reads CASSQSKYEQYF. CDR3 DNA sequence: TGTGCCAGCAGCCAGAGTAAATACGAGCAGTACTTC.

This clonotype was detected many times. The rearrangement links TRBV5-1 to TRBJ2-1; D possibly uses TRBD1 or TRBD2 (5 bases each). The V gene lost 2 bases and the J gene lost 0 bases, with 9 bases spanning the gap. The CDR3 extends over 15 amino acids. Germline CDR1 SGHRS, CDR2 YFSETQ. This CDR3 is CASSFGGSSYNEQFF. CDR3 bases: TGCGCCAGCAGCTTTGGGGGTAGCTCCTACAATGAGCAGTTCTTC.

The gene calls are TRBV30 and TRBJ2-1; 10 bases line up with TRBD2. The end of the DNA is better explained by TRBJ2-7, so the J call may be wrong. Germline CDR1 GTSNPN, CDR2 SVGIG (reference sequence). The CDR3 has 15 amino acids. CDR3 loop: CAWSVASGRAFEQYF. Written as DNA, the CDR3 is TGTGCCTGGAGTGTCGCGAGCGGGAGGGCCTTCGAGCAGTACTTC.

This clonotype was detected only a few times. The V and J genes are TRBV7-2 and TRBJ2-7, with D uncertain. V shed 3 bases and J shed 2 bases, with 11 bases lying between them. This CDR3 has 14 amino acids. Germline CDR1 reads SGHTA; CDR2 reads FQGNSA. The CDR3 loop is CASSFGGSPYEQYF. The CDR3 DNA reads TGTGCCAGCAGCTTCGGCGGATCGCCCTACGAGCAGTACTTC.

This clonotype was seen ten or more times. V usage is TRBV11-2 and J usage is TRBJ2-1; TRBD2 is a possible D gene (6 bases). V was trimmed by 5 bases and J by 0 bases, leaving 29 bases between them. Germline V lookup: CDR1 SGHAT, CDR2 FQNNGV. This CDR3 region has 21 residues. CDR3 amino acids: CASSITSITEPSTFSYNEQFF. The CDR3 DNA sequence: TGTGCCAGCAGCATAACTAGCATCACGGAGCCAAGCACATTCTCCTACAATGAGCAGTTCTTC.

The V call is TRBV20-1, the J call TRBJ2-1; a possible D gene is TRBD2 (6 bases). V dropped 3 bases and J dropped 5 bases, with 32 bases sitting between them. The germline CDR1 and CDR2 sequences are DFQATT and SNEGSKA (reference sequence). The CDR3 runs 20 residues. CDR3 in amino acids: CSARAETGLDSLFDHNEQFF. Written as DNA, the CDR3 is TGCAGTGCTAGGGCCGAAACGGGACTCGACTCCTTATTCGACCACAATGAGCAGTTCTTC.

The chain employs TRBV7-3 and TRBJ2-1; D is perhaps TRBD1 (5 bases). CDR3 length: 15 residues. The V gene's germline CDR1 is SGHTA and CDR2 FQGTGA. V lost 0 bases, J lost 6 bases, and 12 bases lay in between. The CDR3 is CASSLTWQGGNEQFF. The CDR3 region has the DNA TGTGCCAGCAGCTTAACGTGGCAGGGCGGCAATGAGCAGTTCTTC.

The chain joins TRBV20-1 to TRBJ2-1, with 12 bases that match TRBD2. V lost 5 bases, J lost 3 bases, and 17 bases stayed unmatched. CDR3 size: 19 residues. Germline V gene lookup returns CDR1 DFQATT and CDR2 SNEGSKA (reference sequence). The CDR3 region is CSAGGTLAGGIGFYNEQFF. CDR3 nucleotide sequence: TGCAGTGCTGGCGGTACACTAGCGGGAGGTATTGGCTTCTACAATGAGCAGTTCTTC.

This sequence joins TRBV20-1 and TRBJ2-7; 7 nucleotides align to TRBD1. The CDR3 has 13 residues. V lost 3 bases and J lost 1; bases outside the gene matches: 3. Per the germline V gene, CDR1 is DFQATT and CDR2 is SNEGSKA (reference sequence). CDR3: CSARGQPSYEQYF. The CDR3 DNA reads TGCAGTGCTAGGGGACAGCCTTCCTACGAGCAGTACTTC.

This sequence joins TRBV7-2 and TRBJ2-5; 9 positions agree with TRBD2. Per the germline V gene, CDR1 is SGHTA and CDR2 is FQGNSA. The J segment lost 0 bases and the V segment lost 0 bases, leaving 5 bases of the junction unmatched. CDR3 length equals 17 residues. The CDR3 here is CASSLAASGGYQETQYF. The CDR3 nucleotides are TGTGCCAGCAGCTTAGCTGCGAGCGGGGGGTACCAAGAGACCCAGTACTTC.

This clonotype was detected ten times or more. V and J are TRBV4-2 and TRBJ2-7, with 11 nucleotides matching TRBD1. Per the germline V gene, CDR1 is LGHNA and CDR2 is YNFKEQ. Trimming cost V 4 bases and J 2 bases; bases outside gene matches: 4. The CDR3 totals 15 residues. CDR3 nucleotide sequence: TGTGCCAGCAGCCCCCAGGACAGGGGGCCCTACGAGCAGTACTTC. The encoded protein is CASSPQDRGPYEQYF.

This clonotype appeared many times. The chain links TRBV6-1 to TRBJ2-5, with D tentatively TRBD1 or TRBD2 (6 bases each). CDR3 length equals 15 residues. Trimming removed 8 bases at V and 4 bases at J, with 20 bases between. Germline V gives CDR1 MNHNS, CDR2 SASEGT. DNA of the CDR3: TGTGCCAGCTCAAGAGGGGGGAGCCGCGGAGAGACCCAGTACTTC. Its protein is CASSRGGSRGETQYF.

V gene TRBV4-3 combines with J gene TRBJ2-7; weak D call: TRBD1 (6 bases). CDR3 length equals 16 residues. Between the trimmed V and J ends, which lost 0 bases and 7 bases, there was a span of 19 bases. Germline V gene sequence: CDR1 LGHNA, CDR2 YSLEER. The CDR3 region has the DNA TGCGCCAGCAGCCAAGATTTGGGCAGGGGAGATAATGAGCAGTACTTC. This translates into CASSQDLGRGDNEQYF.

This clonotype was observed at least ten times. The chain recombines TRBV20-1 with TRBJ2-3; no clear D gene. Germline values: CDR1 DFQATT, CDR2 SNEGSKA (reference sequence). V dropped 3 bases and J dropped 6 bases, with 10 bases sitting between them. This CDR3 spans 12 amino acids. The CDR3 bases are TGCAGTGCTAGGGTCTCCGCCGATACGCAGTATTTT. Amino acids: CSARVSADTQYF.

In the case of this clonotype: One end of the junction varies from germline; a read error may be responsible. CDR3 residues: CASSLETSGYNEQFF. CDR3 DNA sequence: TGTGCCAGCAGCCTCGAGACTAGCGGATACAATGAGCAGTTCTTC. The chain joins TRBV5-1 to TRBJ2-1, with 9 bases aligning to TRBD2. CDR1 SGHRS and CDR2 YFSETQ come from the germline V gene. The CDR3 spans 15 residues.

There are a few counts of this clonotype. An end of the junction does not agree with germline; a read error may underlie this. The chain is built from TRBV28 and TRBJ2-7; D unresolved. CDR3 length: 13 residues. In germline, CDR1 is MDHEN, CDR2 SYDVKM. CDR3 amino acids: CASSLRTSNEQYF. The CDR3, as DNA: TGTGCCAGCAGTTTGAGGACCTCCAACGAGCAGTACTTC.

The table lists this clonotype with a few counts. V is TRBV20-1 and J is TRBJ2-7, with 8 bases identical to TRBD1. The junction had 10 bases not matched to a gene; V was cut back by 8 bases and J by 4 bases. Germline loops: CDR1 DFQATT, CDR2 SNEGSKA (reference sequence). This CDR3 comprises 13 residues. CDR3 coding DNA: TGCAGTACAGGGACAGGCCCTGGGTACGAGCAGTACTTC. It translates to CSTGTGPGYEQYF.

This chain joins TRBV11-2 and TRBJ2-1; 7 bases align to TRBD2. The V gene's germline CDR1 is SGHAT and CDR2 FQNNGV. J gave up 0 bases and V 6 bases, and 17 bases lay outside the gene matches. This CDR3 region has 19 residues. CDR3: CASRLTGTITTSSYNEQFF. CDR3 coding DNA: TGTGCCAGCAGGCTAACCGGGACTATTACGACGAGCTCCTACAATGAGCAGTTCTTC. Together with reference TRBV11-2 and TRBJ2-1, the CDR3 gives the full variable domain: EAGVAQSPRYKIIEKRQSVAFWCNPISGHATLYWYQQILGQGPKLLIQFQNNGVVDDSQLPKDRFSAERLKGVDSTLKIQPAKLEDSAVYLCASRLTGTITTSSYNEQFFGPGTRLTVL.

This chain joins TRBV6-2 or TRBV6-3 and TRBJ2-6; 11 nucleotides agree with TRBD2. The CDR3 has 21 amino acids. With 2 bases clipped from V and 0 bases from J, the junction kept 12 bases outside the gene matches. Germline V gene data show CDR1 as MNHEY and CDR2 as SVGEGT. In nucleotides, the CDR3 is TGTGCCAGCAGTTACCGCTTAACTAGCGGGAGTAGGCCCTCTGGGGCCAACGTCCTGACTTTC. Its protein is CASSYRLTSGSRPSGANVLTF.

The genes are TRBV20-1 and TRBJ2-1; D gene ambiguous. CDR1 and CDR2 (germline): DFQATT, SNEGSKA (reference sequence). There are 15 residues in the CDR3. V was trimmed by 0 bases and J by 0 bases, leaving 9 bases between them. The chain's CDR3 is CSARDGTSSYNEQFF. CDR3 sequence (DNA): TGCAGTGCTAGAGACGGTACAAGCTCCTACAATGAGCAGTTCTTC.

Details on this clonotype: At one end the junction does not follow the germline gene, possibly because of a read error. The V gene is TRBV29-1, the J gene TRBJ1-2; 7 bases are shared with TRBD1. The germline gives CDR1 SQVTM, CDR2 ANQGSEA. The length of the CDR3 is 13 residues. CDR3 region: CSVRTGALGGHTF. The CDR3 DNA reads TGCAGCGTCAGAACAGGGGCCCTTGGTGGCCACACCTTC.

This clonotype was counted a single time. The chain joins TRBV28 to TRBJ2-3; possible D gene TRBD1, 5 bases. The germline V and J ends were trimmed by 7 bases and 0 bases, with 11 bases remaining between them. CDR3 length: 14 amino acids. Germline CDR1 and CDR2: MDHEN and SYDVKM. The CDR3 DNA reads as TGTGCCAGCAATCCAGGGCGTAGCACAGATACGCAGTATTTT. Amino acid sequence: CASNPGRSTDTQYF. The full variable domain, completed using reference TRBV28 and TRBJ2-3, is DVKVTQSSRYLVKRTGEKVFLECVQDMDHENMFWYRQDPGLGLRLIYFSYDVKMKEKGDIPEGYSVSREKKERFSLILESASTNQTSMYLCASNPGRSTDTQYFGPGTRLTVL.

CDR3 DNA: TGTGCCGTCCAGGGGTTAAGGTACGAGCAGTACTTC. Translated, it gives CAVQGLRYEQYF. The V call is TRBV10-3, the J call TRBJ2-7, with D possibly being TRBD1 (6 bases). The CDR3 length is 12 residues. CDR1 and CDR2 from the germline V gene are ENHRY and SYGVKD. Trimming shortened V by 11 bases and J by 4 bases, and 15 bases separated the two germline ends.

This clonotype came up once. The gene calls are TRBV9 and TRBJ1-1; D is perhaps TRBD1 (5 bases). Germline V lookup: CDR1 SGDLS, CDR2 YYNGEE. With 2 bases removed from V and 8 bases from J, the gap between germline ends came to 19 bases. CDR3 length: 15 residues. This CDR3 reads CASSVGTGRTEEAFF. CDR3 nucleotides: TGTGCCAGCAGCGTTGGGACGGGCCGAACGGAGGAAGCTTTCTTT.

This clonotype was seen only a few times. This sequence joins TRBV6-5 and TRBJ2-1; TRBD2 is a possible D gene (6 bases). Germline assignment: CDR1 MNHEY and CDR2 SVGAGI. V lost 7 bases, J lost 0 bases, and 10 bases lay in between. CDR3 length equals 14 residues. The CDR3 nucleotides are TGTGCCAGCACCTCCGGGAGCTCCTACAATGAGCAGTTCTTC. Residues: CASTSGSSYNEQFF.

This clonotype was counted a few times. This chain joins TRBV6-1 and TRBJ2-6, with a weak D call TRBD1 (6 bases). Trimming removed 5 bases at V and 0 bases at J, with 17 bases between. Per the germline V gene, CDR1 is MNHNS and CDR2 is SASEGT. This CDR3 region has 18 residues. CDR3 bases: TGTGCCAGCAGTCTCAGTCTGCCAGGGGACTCTGGGGCCAACGTCCTGACTTTC. As protein: CASSLSLPGDSGANVLTF.

The table lists this clonotype with many counts. The chain employs TRBV28 and TRBJ1-2; no definite D call. The V gene lost 5 bases and the J gene lost 2 bases, with 15 bases spanning the gap. Germline values: CDR1 MDHEN, CDR2 SYDVKM. The CDR3 spans 15 residues. CDR3 loop: CASSQTSAGNYGYTF. The CDR3 nucleotides are TGTGCCAGCAGTCAAACGAGCGCGGGGAACTATGGCTACACCTTC.

Only a few counts were recorded for this clonotype. This chain links TRBV20-1 with TRBJ2-7, with TRBD2 as a possible D gene (8 bases). This CDR3 has 13 amino acids. Germline CDR1 is DFQATT and CDR2 is SNEGSKA (reference sequence). V lost 6 bases, J lost 7 bases, and 19 bases lay in between. The CDR3 loop reads CSAPGTAGEEQYF. Here the CDR3 DNA reads TGCAGTGCGCCCGGGACAGCGGGAGAGGAGCAGTACTTC.

The V call is TRBV5-4, the J call TRBJ2-7, with TRBD2 matching 8 bases. CDR3 length: 14 amino acids. Germline lookup yields CDR1 SGHNT and CDR2 YYREEE (reference sequence). After removal of 1 base from V and 7 bases from J, the junction contained 7 bases not matched to a gene. CDR3 residues: CASSLREGRGEQYF. The CDR3 nucleotides read TGTGCCAGCAGCTTGCGGGAGGGCAGAGGTGAGCAGTACTTC.

V and J are TRBV28 and TRBJ2-4; 9 nucleotides align to TRBD1. The germline V gene encodes CDR1 MDHEN and CDR2 SYDVKM. This CDR3 has 15 residues. After removal of 4 bases from V and 8 bases from J, the junction contained 9 bases not matched to a gene. The CDR3 reads CASSSMDRGRDIQYF. The CDR3 DNA sequence: TGTGCCAGCAGTTCTATGGACAGGGGACGGGACATTCAGTACTTC.

V gene TRBV4-3 combines with J gene TRBJ2-5, with TRBD1 identical over 11 bases. The J call may not be correct, given that the DNA end is closer to TRBJ2-7. The CDR3 covers 17 residues. The germline V gene encodes CDR1 LGHNA and CDR2 YSLEER. CDR3 in amino acids: CASSQEAPGQGAYEQYF. CDR3 sequence (DNA): TGCGCCAGCAGCCAAGAAGCGCCGGGACAGGGGGCCTACGAGCAGTACTTC.